This T cell receptor beta chain was obtained from a study of blood T cell repertoires in COVID-19. The CDR3 contains 14 residues. Germline V gene lookup returns CDR1 SGHNT and CDR2 YYREEE (reference sequence). V shed 4 bases and J 4 bases; nucleotides not matched to a gene: 5. Measured with immunoSEQ multiplex PCR; TCRdb has only the in-frame clones, and not every one. Here the sample spans over 250,000 clones, over 80% being singletons. The sequencing input was peripheral blood. This clonotype originated in a woman aged 45-59 years with COVID-19, enrolled during active disease. The chain uses TRBV5-4 and TRBJ1-1; 9 bases are shared with TRBD1. The CDR3 DNA follows: TGTGCCAGCAGCCGGACAGGGGACGTCACTGAAGCTTTCTTT. Its translation is CASSRTGDVTEAFF.